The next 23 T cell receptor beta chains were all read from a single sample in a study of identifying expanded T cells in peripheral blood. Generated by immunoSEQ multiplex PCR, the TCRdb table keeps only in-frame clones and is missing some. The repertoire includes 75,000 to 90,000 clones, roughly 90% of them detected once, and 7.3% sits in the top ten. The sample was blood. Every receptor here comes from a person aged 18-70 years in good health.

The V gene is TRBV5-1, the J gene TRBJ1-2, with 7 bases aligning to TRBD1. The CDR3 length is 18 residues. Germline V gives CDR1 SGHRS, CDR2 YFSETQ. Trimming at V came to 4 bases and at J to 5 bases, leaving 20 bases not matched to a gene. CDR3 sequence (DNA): TGCGCCAGCAGCCCCGGAGACAGGGATCTCTCGGGGAGGTATGGCTACACCTTC. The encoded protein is CASSPGDRDLSGRYGYTF.

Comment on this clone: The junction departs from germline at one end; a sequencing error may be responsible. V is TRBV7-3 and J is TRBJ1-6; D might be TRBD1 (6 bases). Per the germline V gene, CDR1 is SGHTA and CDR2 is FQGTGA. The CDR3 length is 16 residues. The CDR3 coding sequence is TGCGCCAGCAGCCAAGTGGGCAGGGGCTATAATTCACCCCTCCACTTT. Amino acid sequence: CASSQVGRGYNSPLHF.

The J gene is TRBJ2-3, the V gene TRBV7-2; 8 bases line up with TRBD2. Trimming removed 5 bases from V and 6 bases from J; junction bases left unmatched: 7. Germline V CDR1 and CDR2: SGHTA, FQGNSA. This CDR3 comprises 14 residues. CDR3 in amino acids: CASSPGLASDTQYF. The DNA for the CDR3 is TGTGCCAGCAGCCCCGGACTAGCAAGCGATACGCAGTATTTT.

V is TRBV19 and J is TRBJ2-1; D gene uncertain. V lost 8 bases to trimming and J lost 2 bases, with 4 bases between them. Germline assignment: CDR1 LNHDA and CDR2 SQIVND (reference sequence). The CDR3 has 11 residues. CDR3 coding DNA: TGTGCCAGTGGGACCTACAATGAGCAGTTCTTC. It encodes CASGTYNEQFF.

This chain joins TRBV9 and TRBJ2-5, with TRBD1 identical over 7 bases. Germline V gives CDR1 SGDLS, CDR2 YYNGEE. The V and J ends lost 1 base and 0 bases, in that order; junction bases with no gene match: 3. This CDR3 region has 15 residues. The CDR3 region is CASSVIQGDQETQYF. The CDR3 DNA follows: TGTGCCAGCAGCGTAATCCAGGGGGACCAAGAGACCCAGTACTTC.

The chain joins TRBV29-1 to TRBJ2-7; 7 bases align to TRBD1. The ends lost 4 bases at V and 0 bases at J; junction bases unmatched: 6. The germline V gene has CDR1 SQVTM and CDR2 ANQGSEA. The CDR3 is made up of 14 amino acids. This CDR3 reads CSVGDRRSSYEQYF. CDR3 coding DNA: TGCAGCGTTGGGGACAGACGCAGCTCCTACGAGCAGTACTTC.

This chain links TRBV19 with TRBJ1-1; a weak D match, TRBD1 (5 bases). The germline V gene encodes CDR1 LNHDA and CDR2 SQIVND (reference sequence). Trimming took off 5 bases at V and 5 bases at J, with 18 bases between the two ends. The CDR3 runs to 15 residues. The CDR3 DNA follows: TGTGCCAGTAGTCCTCGGGATGAGGGGACGACTGAAGCTTTCTTT. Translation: CASSPRDEGTTEAFF.

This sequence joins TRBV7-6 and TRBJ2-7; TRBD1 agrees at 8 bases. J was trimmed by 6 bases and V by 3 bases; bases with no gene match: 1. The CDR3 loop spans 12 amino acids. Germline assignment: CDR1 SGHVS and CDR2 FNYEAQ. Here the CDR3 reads CASSFTGGEQYF. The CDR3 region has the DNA TGTGCCAGCAGCTTTACAGGGGGCGAGCAGTACTTC.

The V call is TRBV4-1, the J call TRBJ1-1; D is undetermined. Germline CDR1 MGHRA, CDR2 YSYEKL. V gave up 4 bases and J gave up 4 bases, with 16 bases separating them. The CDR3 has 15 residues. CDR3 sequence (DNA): TGCGCCAGCAGCCCCTATTCCTCCGGTGGCACTGAAGCTTTCTTT. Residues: CASSPYSSGGTEAFF.

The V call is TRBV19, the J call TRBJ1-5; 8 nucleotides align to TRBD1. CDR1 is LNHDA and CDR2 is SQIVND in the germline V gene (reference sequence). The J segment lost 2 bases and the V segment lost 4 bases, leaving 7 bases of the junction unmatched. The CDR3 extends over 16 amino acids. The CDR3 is CASSTQGQVGNQPQHF. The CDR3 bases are TGTGCCAGTAGTACCCAGGGACAGGTCGGCAATCAGCCCCAGCATTTT.

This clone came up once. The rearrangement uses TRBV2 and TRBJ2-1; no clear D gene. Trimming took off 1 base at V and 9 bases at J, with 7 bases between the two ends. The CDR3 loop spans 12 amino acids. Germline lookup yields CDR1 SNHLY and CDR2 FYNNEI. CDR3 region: CASSEEYGEQFF. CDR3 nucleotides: TGTGCCAGCAGTGAAGAATATGGTGAGCAGTTCTTC.

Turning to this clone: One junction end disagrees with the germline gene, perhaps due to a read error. The CDR3 DNA is TGTGCCGGCAGCTTGGGGCAGGGGGCAGAGGGCTACACCTTC. This translates into CAGSLGQGAEGYTF. This rearrangement joins TRBV7-2 to TRBJ1-2, with 8 bases lining up with TRBD1. Germline values: CDR1 SGHTA, CDR2 FQGNSA. The CDR3 extends over 14 amino acids.

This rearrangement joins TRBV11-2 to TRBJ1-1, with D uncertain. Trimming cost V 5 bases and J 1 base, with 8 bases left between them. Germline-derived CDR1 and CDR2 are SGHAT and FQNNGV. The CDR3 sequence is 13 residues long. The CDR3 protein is CASSLTTNTEAFF. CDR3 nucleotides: TGTGCCAGCAGCCTGACAACGAACACTGAAGCTTTCTTT.

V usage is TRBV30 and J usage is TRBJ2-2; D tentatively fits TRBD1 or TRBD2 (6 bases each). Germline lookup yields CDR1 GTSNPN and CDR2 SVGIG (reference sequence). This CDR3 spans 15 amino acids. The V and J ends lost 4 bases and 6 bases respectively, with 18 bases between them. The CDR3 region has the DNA TGTGCCTGGACCACGATTAGGGGGGCGGCCGGGGAGCTGTTTTTT. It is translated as CAWTTIRGAAGELFF.

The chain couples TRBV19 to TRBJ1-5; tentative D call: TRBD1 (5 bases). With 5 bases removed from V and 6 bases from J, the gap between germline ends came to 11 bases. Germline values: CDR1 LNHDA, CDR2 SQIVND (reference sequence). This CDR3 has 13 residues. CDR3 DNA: TGTGCCAGTAGTCTCGCAGGGAGTCAGCCCCAGCATTTT. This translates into CASSLAGSQPQHF.

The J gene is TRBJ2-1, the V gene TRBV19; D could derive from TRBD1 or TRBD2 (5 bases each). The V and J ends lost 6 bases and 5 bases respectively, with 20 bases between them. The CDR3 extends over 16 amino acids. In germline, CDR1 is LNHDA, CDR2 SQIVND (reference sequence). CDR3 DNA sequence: TGTGCCAGTAGGCCCAATGGGGGTGGGGCAGACAATGAGCAGTTCTTC. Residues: CASRPNGGGADNEQFF.

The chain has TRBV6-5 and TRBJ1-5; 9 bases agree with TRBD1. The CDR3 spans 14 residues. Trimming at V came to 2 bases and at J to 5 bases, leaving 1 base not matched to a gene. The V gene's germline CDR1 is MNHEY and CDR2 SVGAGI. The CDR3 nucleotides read TGTGCCAGCAGTTACCGGACAGGGGATCAGCCCCAGCATTTT. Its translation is CASSYRTGDQPQHF.

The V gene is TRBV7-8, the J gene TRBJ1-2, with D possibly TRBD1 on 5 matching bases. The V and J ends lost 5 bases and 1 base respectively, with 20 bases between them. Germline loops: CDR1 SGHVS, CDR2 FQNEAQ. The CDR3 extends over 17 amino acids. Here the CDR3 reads CASSLPNTGVNNYGYTF. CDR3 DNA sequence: TGTGCCAGCAGCCTCCCGAACACAGGTGTAAATAACTATGGCTACACCTTC.

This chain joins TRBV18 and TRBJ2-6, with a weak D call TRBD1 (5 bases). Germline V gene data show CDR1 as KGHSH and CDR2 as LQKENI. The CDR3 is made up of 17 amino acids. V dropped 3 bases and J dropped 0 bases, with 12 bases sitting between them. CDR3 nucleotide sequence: TGTGCCAGCTCACCCCCAGGGCTCCTCTCTGGGGCCAACGTCCTGACTTTC. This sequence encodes CASSPPGLLSGANVLTF. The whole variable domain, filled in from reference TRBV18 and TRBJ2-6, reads NAGVMQNPRHLVRRRGQEARLRCSPMKGHSHVYWYRQLPEEGLKFMVYLQKENIIDESGMPKERFSAEFPKEGPSILRIQQVVRGDSAAYFCASSPPGLLSGANVLTFGAGSRLTVL.

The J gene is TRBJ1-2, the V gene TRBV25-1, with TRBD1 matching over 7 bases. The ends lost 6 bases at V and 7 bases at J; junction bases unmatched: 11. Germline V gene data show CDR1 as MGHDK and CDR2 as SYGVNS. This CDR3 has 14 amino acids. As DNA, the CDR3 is TGTGCCAGCAGCCGCGACAGGGTATCGGGTGGCTACACCTTC. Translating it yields CASSRDRVSGGYTF.

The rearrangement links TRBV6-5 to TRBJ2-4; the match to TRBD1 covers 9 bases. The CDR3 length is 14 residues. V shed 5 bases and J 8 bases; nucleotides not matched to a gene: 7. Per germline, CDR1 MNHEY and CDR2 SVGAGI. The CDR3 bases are TGTGCCAGCAGTCCACAGGGGGCGAACGACATTCAGTACTTC. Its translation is CASSPQGANDIQYF.

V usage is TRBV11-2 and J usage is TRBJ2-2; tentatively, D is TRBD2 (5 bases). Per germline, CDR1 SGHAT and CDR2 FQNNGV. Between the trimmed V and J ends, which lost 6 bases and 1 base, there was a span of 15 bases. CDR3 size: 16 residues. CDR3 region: CASRHLRGENTGELFF. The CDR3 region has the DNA TGTGCCAGCAGGCACCTCCGGGGTGAGAACACCGGGGAGCTGTTTTTT.

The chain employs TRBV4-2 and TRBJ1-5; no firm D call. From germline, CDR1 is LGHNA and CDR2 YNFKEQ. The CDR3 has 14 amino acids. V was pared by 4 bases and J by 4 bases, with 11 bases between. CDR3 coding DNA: TGTGCCAGCAGCCCAGAGGACGGGAATCAGCCCCAGCATTTT. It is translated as CASSPEDGNQPQHF.